The clone carrying this TCR beta chain was recorded a few times. Together with a sample-barcoded 5' primer, a J-beta primer mix was included in a second PCR lasting about 6 to 11 cycles. Via MiXCR, TCRdb re-called the 5' RACE reads, giving one row per CDR3 protein. Of roughly 800,000 distinct CDR3 sequences listed, roughly 25% were seen once; the top ten hold approximately 2.9%. This record belongs to a study of blood T cells in healthy people across ages. The germline gives CDR1 KGHSH, CDR2 LQKENI. The CDR3 has 18 residues. V lost 4 bases to trimming and J lost 0 bases; unmatched junction nucleotides: 11. This sample also belongs to another study, concerning T cells of mothers and their children. As that study records: Each 15 ul cDNA reaction used approximately 1.5 ug RNA; all RNA was used. Not a single persistent microchimeric T cell clone was detected.

The chain uses TRBV18 and TRBJ2-4; 8 bases agree with TRBD1. The TCR sequence derives from a boy aged 5-17 years in good health. Sequenced input: blood. CDR3 sequence: CASSRDRGESIAKNIQYF. Here the CDR3 DNA reads TGTGCCAGCTCACGAGACAGGGGCGAATCAATAGCCAAAAACATTCAGTACTTC. The variable domain in full, completed from reference TRBV18 and TRBJ2-4, reads NAGVMQNPRHLVRRRGQEARLRCSPMKGHSHVYWYRQLPEEGLKFMVYLQKENIIDESGMPKERFSAEFPKEGPSILRIQQVVRGDSAAYFCASSRDRGESIAKNIQYFGAGTRLSVL.